What follows are 5 T cell receptor beta chains derived from one specimen sequenced in a study of blood T cell repertoires in COVID-19 (dated by TCRdb to about 2020). The protocol used for the library was the immunoSEQ multiplex PCR assay. TCRdb stores this immuneACCESS table with in-frame sequences only. Part of the clones is absent; in the studies checked, under half of the shortfall reflects unresolved V genes, and no reason is known for the rest. Counted in this sample were fewer than 150,000 clones; approximately 81% of them appeared once. The ten largest make up about 13% of the sample. Material for sequencing was peripheral blood. Receptor source: a human donor in a cohort sampled during active COVID-19.

In regard to this clone: Lacking the conserved final phenylalanine or tryptophan, this CDR3 likely reflects a read error. Because the CDR3's place on the DNA is in doubt, the DNA is left out and the CDR3 is given as listed by TCRdb. The chain combines TRBV2 with TRBJ1-5; TRBD1 was called by the table and not checked on the DNA. CDR1 is SNHLY and CDR2 is FYNNEI in the germline V gene. The CDR3 comprises 13 residues, both ends counted. CDR3: CASSEANRGPPFL.

The rearrangement links TRBV9 to TRBJ2-2; tentatively, D is TRBD2 (6 bases). The V end was cut by 0 bases, the J end by 7 bases, with 16 bases between. CDR3 length: 16 amino acids. Germline lookup yields CDR1 SGDLS and CDR2 YYNGEE. CDR3 sequence (DNA): TGTGCCAGCAGCGTAGCGGACGGGCGGGGCGTCGGGGAGCTGTTTTTT. Its translation is CASSVADGRGVGELFF.

The chain recombines TRBV4-3 with TRBJ1-5, with TRBD1 as a possible D gene (6 bases). The CDR3 consists of 14 residues. V lost 0 bases to trimming and J lost 6 bases, with 9 bases between them. The germline gives CDR1 LGHNA, CDR2 YSLEER. CDR3 sequence reads: CASSQETGAQPQHF. The DNA for the CDR3 is TGCGCCAGCAGCCAAGAGACAGGAGCTCAGCCCCAGCATTTT.

The J gene is TRBJ1-5, the V gene TRBV6-6; D is uncertain. Trimming took off 7 bases at V and 6 bases at J, with 16 bases between the two ends. CDR1 and CDR2 (germline): MNHNY, SVGAGI (reference sequence). The CDR3 is 14 residues long. DNA for the CDR3: TGTGCCAGCACCCCCACAACTAGTGGTCAGCCCCAGCATTTT. This sequence encodes CASTPTTSGQPQHF.

CDR3 region: CASSRTGSRETQYF. The CDR3 coding sequence is TGTGCCAGTTCCCGGACAGGGTCTCGTGAGACCCAGTACTTC. The rearrangement joins TRBV6-5 to TRBJ2-5; 8 bases fit TRBD1. CDR3 length equals 14 residues. Germline loops: CDR1 MNHEY, CDR2 SVGAGI. The ends lost 9 bases at V and 5 bases at J; junction bases unmatched: 11.